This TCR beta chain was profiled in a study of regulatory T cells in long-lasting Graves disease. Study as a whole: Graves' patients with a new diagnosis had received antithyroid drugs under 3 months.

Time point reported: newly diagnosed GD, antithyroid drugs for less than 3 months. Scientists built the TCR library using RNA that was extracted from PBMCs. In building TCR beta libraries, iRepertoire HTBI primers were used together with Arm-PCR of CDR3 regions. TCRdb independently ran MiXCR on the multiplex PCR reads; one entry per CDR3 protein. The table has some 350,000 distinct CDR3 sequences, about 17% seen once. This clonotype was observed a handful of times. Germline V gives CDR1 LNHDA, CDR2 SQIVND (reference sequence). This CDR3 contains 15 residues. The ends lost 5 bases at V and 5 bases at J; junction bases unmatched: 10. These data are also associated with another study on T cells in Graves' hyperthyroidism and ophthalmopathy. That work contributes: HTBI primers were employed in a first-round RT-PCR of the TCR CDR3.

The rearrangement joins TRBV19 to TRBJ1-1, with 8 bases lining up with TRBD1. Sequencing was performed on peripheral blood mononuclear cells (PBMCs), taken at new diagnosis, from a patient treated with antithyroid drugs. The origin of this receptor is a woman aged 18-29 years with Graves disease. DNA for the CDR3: TGTGCCAGTAGTCCCGAGGACAGGGCGAGAACTGAAGCTTTCTTT. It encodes CASSPEDRARTEAFF.